This is a list of T cell receptor beta chains from one sample in a study of T cell responses to AZD1222 COVID-19 vaccine. Generated by immunoSEQ multiplex PCR, the TCRdb table keeps only in-frame clones and is missing some. Of some 190,000 clones listed, roughly 94% are singletons. The material sequenced was peripheral blood, taken 28 days after the second dose of the MenACWY control vaccine. Source of these receptors: an adult who received the MenACWY meningococcal vaccine as a control. Both conserved end residues are part of each CDR3. A D gene is named only where the DNA matches it firmly.

j_gene | v_gene | d_gene | CDR3aa
TRBJ2-2 | TRBV3-1/TRBV3-2 | - | CASSPDLYTGELFF
TRBJ2-3 | TRBV5-1 | - | CASREGPGYTQYF
TRBJ1-6 | TRBV13 | TRBD1 | CASSSPGTGDPTYNSPLHF
TRBJ1-2 | TRBV5-5 | TRBD1 | CASSFPGQGVVGYTF
TRBJ1-1 | TRBV10-3 | - | CATGENTEAFF
TRBJ1-2 | TRBV5-6 | - | CASSDTNLGGYTF
TRBJ2-7 | TRBV6-5 | TRBD1 | CASRGSTGGSDEQYF
TRBJ1-1 | TRBV28 | TRBD1 | CASSPLGTGGITEAFF
TRBJ2-2 | TRBV19 | - | CASRKQGLNTGELFF
TRBJ1-4 | TRBV27 | - | CASSQGPAGEKLFF